This TCR beta chain originates from a study of T-cell reconstitution after alpha-beta-depleted transplantation in children. Unique molecular identifiers were used to barcode this TCRbeta library. TCRdb re-analysed the PCR reads in MiXCR, keeping a single row per CDR3 protein. The sample carries 800,000 to 1,000,000 distinct CDR3 sequences, about 31% recorded once. Study-level points and caveats: T-cell numbers and diversity one year post-transplant derived largely from freshly generated T cells.

CDR1 and CDR2 from the germline V gene are MGHRA and YSYEKL. Trimming stripped 4 bases from V and 4 bases from J, with 14 bases between. The CDR3 is 14 residues long. Turning to this clonotype: Antigen specificity is unknown.

The source is a boy under two years old who had a stem cell transplant for SCID, so the T cells may come from the graft donor. The sequenced sample was PBMCs, mostly from graft donor cells, obtained 360 days after TCRalphabeta/CD19-depleted stem cell transplant. The chain joins TRBV4-1 to TRBJ2-7; tentative D call: TRBD2 (5 bases). CDR3 region: CASSPIPWTYEQYF. The CDR3 DNA reads TGCGCCAGCAGCCCAATACCCTGGACTTACGAGCAGTACTTC.